Shown below are 8 T cell receptor beta chains from a single sample sequenced in a study of shared clonotypes between healthy human individuals. Measured with immunoSEQ multiplex PCR; TCRdb has only the in-frame clones, and not every one. The sample lists roughly 700,000 clones; about 90% were seen once. Input material: memory CD8+ T cells from PBMCs. Subset defined: CD45RO+ cells pooled with CCR7-negative TemRA cells. These receptors came from a man between 18 and 29 years old in good health. Some clones in this sample may be carry-over from other donors' samples.

This clone was picked up a small number of times. A much bigger clone sits one base away, suggesting this may be a read error. This sample includes further DNA sequences coding for the same CDR3. The genes are TRBV27 and TRBJ2-2; D gene uncertain. The germline V gene encodes CDR1 MNHEY and CDR2 SMNVEV (reference sequence). This CDR3 contains 13 residues. Trimming removed 3 bases at V and 1 base at J, with 3 bases between. The CDR3 DNA reads as TGTGCCAGCAGTTTGGGGAACACCGGGGAGCTGTTTTTT. This gives the protein CASSLGNTGELFF.

The V gene is TRBV7-2, the J gene TRBJ2-1; D gene ambiguous. The CDR3 contains 16 residues. Germline V gene data show CDR1 as SGHTA and CDR2 as FQGNSA. V was cut by 1 base and J by 7 bases, with 17 bases left in between. The CDR3, as DNA: TGTGCCAGCAGCTTAGGGGTAGGTCGTTCAGCGAATGAGCAGTTCTTC. It yields the protein CASSLGVGRSANEQFF. Full variable domain (outside the CDR3, taken from reference TRBV7-2 and TRBJ2-1): GAGVSQSPSNKVTEKGKDVELRCDPISGHTALYWYRQSLGQGLEFLIYFQGNSAPDKSGLPSDRFSAERTGGSVSTLTIQRTQQEDSAVYLCASSLGVGRSANEQFFGPGTRLTVL.

The chain links TRBV27 to TRBJ2-5; TRBD1 or TRBD2 may be the D gene (5 bases each). Germline assignment: CDR1 MNHEY and CDR2 SMNVEV (reference sequence). The V end was cut by 1 base, the J end by 4 bases, with 16 bases between. The CDR3 totals 16 residues. The CDR3 protein is CASSLYGPRGIETQYF. CDR3 nucleotide sequence: TGTGCCAGCAGTTTATACGGCCCCCGGGGCATAGAGACCCAGTACTTC.

J is TRBJ1-3 and V is TRBV29-1; TRBD1 agrees at 9 bases. The V and J ends lost 6 bases and 0 bases, in that order; junction bases with no gene match: 3. CDR3 length: 14 residues. Germline CDR1 is SQVTM and CDR2 is ANQGSEA. The CDR3 DNA reads TGCAGCGTCGGGACAGGGTACTCTGGAAACACCATATATTTT. Translating it yields CSVGTGYSGNTIYF.

The chain uses TRBV19 and TRBJ1-1, with TRBD1 matching over 7 bases. Germline CDR1 is LNHDA and CDR2 is SQIVND (reference sequence). The CDR3 has 12 amino acids. V gave up 10 bases and J gave up 4 bases; unmatched junction bases: 6. CDR3 region: CATSQGITEAFF. CDR3 nucleotides: TGTGCCACTTCACAGGGGATCACTGAAGCTTTCTTT. Combining the CDR3 with reference TRBV19 and TRBJ1-1 gives the whole variable domain DGGITQSPKYLFRKEGQNVTLSCEQNLNHDAMYWYRQDPGQGLRLIYYSQIVNDFQKGDIAEGYSVSREKKESFPLTVTSAQKNPTAFYLCATSQGITEAFFGQGTRLTVV.

The chain combines TRBV6-5 with TRBJ1-2; D uncertain. The germline CDR1 and CDR2 sequences are MNHEY and SVGAGI. V was shortened by 1 base and J by 5 bases, with 11 bases between the two germline ends. The length of the CDR3 is 14 residues. The CDR3 DNA is TGTGCCAGCAGTTACTTGGGTGGGCTGTATGGCTACACCTTC. Translated, it gives CASSYLGGLYGYTF.

This clone is a singleton in its sample. The chain combines TRBV4-2 with TRBJ1-4; D is uncertain. The CDR3 sequence is 16 residues long. Trimming pared 0 bases from V and 0 bases from J, leaving 8 bases between. CDR1 and CDR2 from the germline V gene are LGHNA and YNFKEQ. DNA of the CDR3: TGTGCCAGCAGCCAAGACGGAATTGCAACTAATGAAAAACTGTTTTTT. It specifies CASSQDGIATNEKLFF.

V gene TRBV11-2 combines with J gene TRBJ1-1; no clear D. Looked up from germline, CDR1 is SGHAT and CDR2 is FQNNGV. The V end was cut by 0 bases, the J end by 0 bases, with 8 bases between. This CDR3 is built from 15 residues. This CDR3 is CASSLENGMNTEAFF. In DNA, the CDR3 is TGTGCCAGCAGCTTAGAAAATGGCATGAACACTGAAGCTTTCTTT.